This passage covers 16 T cell receptor beta chains from one sample sequenced in a study of T cell responses to AZD1222 COVID-19 vaccine. Here immunoSEQ multiplex PCR was the method, and the copy in TCRdb shows in-frame clones only, minus some. Among 120,000 to 150,000 clones listed, 80% to 95% were seen once. The sequencing used peripheral blood, collected on day 0 of MenACWY control vaccination. All receptors come from an adult in good health.

The CDR3 nucleotides read TGTGCCAGCACCCCGGGGGTTTTCTATGGCTACACCTTC. It specifies CASTPGVFYGYTF. The chain employs TRBV28 and TRBJ1-2; TRBD1 might be the D (5 bases). The CDR3 contains 13 residues. Trimming cost V 7 bases and J 4 bases, with 13 bases left between them. Germline CDR1 is MDHEN and CDR2 is SYDVKM.

The V and J genes are TRBV18 and TRBJ2-7; 8 bases align to TRBD1. CDR1 is KGHSH and CDR2 is LQKENI in the germline V gene. The CDR3 length is 16 residues. V shed 0 bases and J 1 base; nucleotides not matched to a gene: 5. The DNA of the CDR3 is TGTGCCAGCTCACCACCAGTGACAGGGGTTTCCTACGAGCAGTACTTC. Its protein is CASSPPVTGVSYEQYF.

This chain joins TRBV5-1 and TRBJ1-2; D ambiguous. Germline lookup yields CDR1 SGHRS and CDR2 YFSETQ. This CDR3 contains 14 residues. V lost 4 bases and J 2 bases, leaving 12 bases between the germline ends. The CDR3 bases are TGCGCCAGCAGCATCAACGGGCCGAACTATGGCTACACCTTC. Its translation: CASSINGPNYGYTF.

This clone was detected a few times. The rearrangement joins TRBV10-1 to TRBJ1-2, with D uncertain. From germline, CDR1 is WNHNN and CDR2 SYGVQD (reference sequence). CDR3 length: 13 amino acids. Trimming took 0 bases from V and 8 from J, leaving 10 bases between them. CDR3 DNA: TGCGCCAGCAGTGAGTCGGCAGGTCAGGGCTACACCTTC. Residues: CASSESAGQGYTF.

The chain uses TRBV11-1 and TRBJ2-7; D is perhaps TRBD1 (5 bases). V was shortened by 5 bases and J by 1 base, with 9 bases between the two germline ends. CDR3 length: 13 residues. Germline CDR1 is SGHAT and CDR2 is FQDESV (reference sequence). The DNA of the CDR3 is TGTGCCAGCAGCCCAAGGGGTTCCTACGAGCAGTACTTC. Its protein is CASSPRGSYEQYF.

The chain links TRBV2 to TRBJ2-1; 8 bases are a match to TRBD1. CDR3 size: 12 residues. Trimming at V came to 8 bases and at J to 12 bases, leaving 9 bases not matched to a gene. The V gene's germline CDR1 is SNHLY and CDR2 FYNNEI. CDR3 coding DNA: TGTGCCAGCTTGAATCAGGGGGCCGGGCAGTTCTTC. Encoded protein: CASLNQGAGQFF.

This chain joins TRBV19 and TRBJ1-1, with TRBD1 matching over 7 bases. Germline CDR1 and CDR2: LNHDA and SQIVND (reference sequence). V lost 5 bases, J lost 5 bases, and 14 bases stayed unmatched. The CDR3 has 16 amino acids. The CDR3, as DNA: TGTGCCAGTAGTCCCCACCTGACAGGGCGGAATACTGAAGCTTTCTTT. It translates to CASSPHLTGRNTEAFF.

V is TRBV5-4 and J is TRBJ1-2, with D hard to call. This CDR3 comprises 14 residues. Germline values: CDR1 SGHNT, CDR2 YYREEE (reference sequence). The V gene lost 2 bases and the J gene lost 0 bases, with 8 bases spanning the gap. The CDR3 region is CASSFKGTNYGYTF. For the CDR3, the DNA is TGTGCCAGCAGCTTCAAGGGTACTAACTATGGCTACACCTTC.

This clone turned up a few times. The rearrangement joins TRBV18 to TRBJ2-2; TRBD2 might be the D (6 bases). The germline gives CDR1 KGHSH, CDR2 LQKENI. The CDR3 runs 14 residues. V shed 4 bases and J shed 3 bases, with 9 bases lying between them. CDR3: CASSRSGYTGELFF. The CDR3 DNA is TGTGCCAGCTCACGAAGCGGGTACACCGGGGAGCTGTTTTTT.

The chain employs TRBV4-1 and TRBJ1-2; TRBD1 might be the D (5 bases). V lost 3 bases to trimming and J lost 0 bases, with 11 bases between them. Germline V gives CDR1 MGHRA, CDR2 YSYEKL. The CDR3 covers 15 residues. The CDR3 loop is CASSQPGRANYGYTF. CDR3 in DNA: TGCGCCAGCAGCCAGCCGGGACGGGCTAACTATGGCTACACCTTC.

The chain carries TRBV18 and TRBJ1-1; D might be TRBD1 (6 bases). The length of the CDR3 is 14 residues. Trimming pared 6 bases from V and 1 base from J, leaving 12 bases between. CDR1 and CDR2 from the germline V gene are KGHSH and LQKENI. The CDR3 nucleotides are TGTGCCAGCTCCAGGGACATCGGGAACACTGAAGCTTTCTTT. Translation: CASSRDIGNTEAFF.

This clone has more than one count but fewer than ten. The chain joins TRBV2 to TRBJ2-1; 8 bases agree with TRBD2. V lost 4 bases, J lost 8 bases, and 10 bases stayed unmatched. Germline V lookup: CDR1 SNHLY, CDR2 FYNNEI. This CDR3 region has 15 residues. The DNA for the CDR3 is TGTGCCAGCAGTGCGGTTGGCGGGAGGAGAGATGAGCAGTTCTTC. This translates into CASSAVGGRRDEQFF.

The rearrangement uses TRBV20-1 and TRBJ1-1; D unresolved. CDR1 is DFQATT and CDR2 is SNEGSKA in the germline V gene (reference sequence). The V end lost 1 base, the J end lost 8 bases, and 8 bases lay between the germline ends. CDR3 length: 11 amino acids. The CDR3 loop is CSARARGEAFF. CDR3 DNA sequence: TGCAGTGCTAGAGCCCGAGGAGAAGCTTTCTTT.

V gene TRBV3-1 (or the pseudogene TRBV3-2) combines with J gene TRBJ1-3; D possibly corresponds to TRBD1 (5 bases). Trimming removed 0 bases at V and 2 bases at J, with 11 bases between. CDR1 is LGHDT, CDR2 YNNKEL, per germline (reference sequence). The CDR3 has 16 residues. CDR3 residues: CASSQDGTFPGNTIYF. CDR3 sequence (DNA): TGTGCCAGCAGCCAAGATGGGACTTTCCCTGGAAACACCATATATTTT.

This sequence joins TRBV15 and TRBJ2-7; D unresolved. This CDR3 spans 13 amino acids. Germline V lookup: CDR1 LNHNV, CDR2 YYDKDF (reference sequence). V lost 1 base and J lost 10, with 14 bases in between. As DNA, the CDR3 is TGTGCCACCAGCAGAGCCTCGTCTCTGGAACAGTACTTC. Amino acid sequence: CATSRASSLEQYF. Based on the CDR3 plus reference TRBV15 and TRBJ2-7, the full variable domain is DAMVIQNPRYQVTQFGKPVTLSCSQTLNHNVMYWYQQKSSQAPKLLFHYYDKDFNNEADTPDNFQSRRPNTSFCFLDIRSPGLGDTAMYLCATSRASSLEQYFGPGTRLTVT.

This rearrangement joins TRBV19 to TRBJ1-4; 7 nucleotides agree with TRBD1. CDR1 and CDR2 (germline): LNHDA, SQIVND (reference sequence). The V segment lost 6 bases and the J segment 8 bases; nucleotides outside the gene matches: 6. The CDR3 has 13 residues. The CDR3 sequence: CASRPTQGEKLFF. CDR3 bases: TGTGCCAGTAGGCCCACACAGGGGGAAAAACTGTTTTTT.